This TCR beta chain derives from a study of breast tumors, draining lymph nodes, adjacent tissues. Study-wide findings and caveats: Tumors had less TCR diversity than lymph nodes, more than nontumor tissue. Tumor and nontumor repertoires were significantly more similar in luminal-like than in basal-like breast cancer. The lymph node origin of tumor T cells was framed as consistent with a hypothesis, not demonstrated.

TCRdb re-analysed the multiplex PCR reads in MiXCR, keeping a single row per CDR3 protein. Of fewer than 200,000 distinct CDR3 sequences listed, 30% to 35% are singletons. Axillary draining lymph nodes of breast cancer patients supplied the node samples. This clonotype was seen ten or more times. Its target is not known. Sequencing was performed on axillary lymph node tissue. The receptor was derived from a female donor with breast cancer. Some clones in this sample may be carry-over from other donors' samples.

The CDR3 loop reads CASSLEVLNSPLHF. As DNA, the CDR3 is TGTGCCAGCAGCTTAGAGGTGCTTAATTCACCCCTCCACTTT. The rearrangement uses TRBV7-9 and TRBJ1-6; D ambiguous. This CDR3 is 14 amino acids long. CDR1 is SEHNR, CDR2 FQNEAQ, per germline (reference sequence). V was pared by 1 base and J by 6 bases, with 7 bases between.